Sequencing of this T cell receptor (beta chain) was carried out in a study of technical replicates of blood from a handful of donors. CDR3 length: 14 residues. With V trimmed by 7 bases and J by 5 bases, 7 bases remained unmatched. From germline, CDR1 is WSHSY and CDR2 SAAADI. The protocol was immunoSEQ multiplex PCR, while the TCRdb copy is restricted to in-frame clones and leaves out a portion. The table includes around 61,000 clones, 95% to 98% detected once. In this sample, this clone turned up once. The chain has TRBV10-2 and TRBJ1-5; 8 nucleotides agree with TRBD1. The receptor's source is a human donor in good health. The sample was T cells isolated from PBMCs. CDR3 loop: CASNRQGLHQPQHF. CDR3 coding DNA: TGCGCCAGCAATAGACAGGGGCTTCATCAGCCCCAGCATTTT.